The 12 T cell receptor beta chains reported below all come from one sample, sequenced in a study of T cell repertoires in aging, cancer and after chemotherapy. TCR beta rearrangements were amplified from peripheral blood genomic DNA. TRB rearrangements spanning V, D and J were amplified using mixed TRB-A/B primers. Using its own MiXCR run on the multiplex PCR reads, TCRdb lists one record per CDR3 protein. The sample comprises some 9,300 distinct CDR3 sequences, around 44% of which are singletons, and under 2% rests with the top ten. Sequencing was carried out using blood. These receptors came from a human donor in good health.

V usage is TRBV7-2 and J usage is TRBJ2-6, with 10 positions matching TRBD1. The CDR3 is made up of 19 amino acids. CDR1 SGHTA and CDR2 FQGNSA come from the germline V gene. Germline trimming cut 3 bases from V and 2 bases from J; bases unmatched to any gene: 10. For the CDR3, the DNA is TGTGCCAGCAGCTTTAGCCGCGGACAGGGGGGTACTGGGGCCAACGTCCTGACTTTC. Translating gives CASSFSRGQGGTGANVLTF.

This clonotype was counted a few times. This chain connects TRBV6-5 to TRBJ1-6; D is perhaps TRBD1 (5 bases). CDR3 length equals 14 residues. Germline loops: CDR1 MNHEY, CDR2 SVGAGI. Trimming removed 4 bases from V and 10 bases from J, with 14 bases in between. CDR3 residues: CASSSPQVASPLHF. The CDR3, as DNA: TGTGCCAGCAGTTCCCCACAGGTTGCCTCACCCCTCCACTTT.

CDR3 sequence: CASSSRGVAGGREQFF. The CDR3, as DNA: TGTGCCAGCAGCTCAAGGGGGGTAGCGGGGGGGCGTGAGCAGTTCTTC. The rearrangement links TRBV12-3 or TRBV12-4 to TRBJ2-1, with TRBD2 matching over 11 bases. This CDR3 spans 16 amino acids. Unmatched junction bases numbered 13, after V lost 6 bases and J lost 9 bases.

This rearrangement joins TRBV7-3 to TRBJ2-2; TRBD2 might be the D (6 bases). CDR3 length: 14 residues. The germline V and J ends were trimmed by 5 bases and 6 bases, with 13 bases remaining between them. Germline CDR1 reads SGHTA; CDR2 reads FQGTGA. CDR3 amino acids: CASSPTSPAGELFF. The CDR3 DNA is TGTGCCAGCAGCCCGACTAGTCCCGCCGGGGAGCTGTTTTTT.

V gene TRBV7-6 combines with J gene TRBJ2-2; 7 bases agree with TRBD2. The CDR3 covers 17 residues. Trimming took 5 bases from V and 5 from J; bases not matched to a gene: 14. Looked up from germline, CDR1 is SGHVS and CDR2 is FNYEAQ. The CDR3 spells CASSLSGLPAGTGELFF. In nucleotides, the CDR3 is TGTGCCAGCAGCCTATCGGGACTACCCGCGGGGACCGGGGAGCTGTTTTTT.

The rearrangement uses TRBV27 and TRBJ1-1; 8 nucleotides agree with TRBD1. Unmatched junction bases numbered 1, after V lost 3 bases and J lost 4 bases. Per the germline V gene, CDR1 is MNHEY and CDR2 is SMNVEV (reference sequence). CDR3 length: 13 residues. The CDR3 reads CASSFDRGTEAFF. The CDR3 nucleotides are TGTGCCAGCAGTTTCGACAGGGGCACTGAAGCTTTCTTT.

This clonotype is labeled as medium-sized. The chain carries TRBV6-5 and TRBJ1-6; possible D gene TRBD1, 5 bases. Germline V lookup: CDR1 MNHEY, CDR2 SVGAGI. With 2 bases removed from V and 8 bases from J, the gap between germline ends came to 13 bases. The CDR3 totals 15 residues. CDR3 sequence (DNA): TGTGCCAGCAGTTACGATAGACCAGGGCATTCACCCCTCCACTTT. Translation gives CASSYDRPGHSPLHF.

This clonotype was picked up one time. The J gene is TRBJ2-3, the V gene TRBV20-1; possibly TRBD1 or TRBD2 for D (5 bases each). From germline, CDR1 is DFQATT and CDR2 SNEGSKA (reference sequence). V was shortened by 6 bases and J by 1 base, with 23 bases between the two germline ends. The CDR3 length is 17 residues. CDR3 in amino acids: CSAVSWGSSVRTDTQYF. The CDR3 DNA reads as TGCAGTGCCGTCTCGTGGGGGAGTAGCGTCCGCACAGATACGCAGTATTTT.

V is TRBV7-3 and J is TRBJ2-6; 8 bases are a match to TRBD2. The CDR3 consists of 16 residues. The V gene end was trimmed by 5 bases and the J gene end by 0 bases; junction bases not matched to a gene: 3. Germline V lookup: CDR1 SGHTA, CDR2 FQGTGA. In DNA form, the CDR3 reads TGTGCCAGCAGCACAAGCGGGGGCTCTGGGGCCAACGTCCTGACTTTC. Translation gives CASSTSGGSGANVLTF. The whole variable domain, filled in from reference TRBV7-3 and TRBJ2-6, reads GAGVSQTPSNKVTEKGKYVELRCDPISGHTALYWYRQSLGQGPEFLIYFQGTGAADDSGLPNDRFFAVRPEGSVSTLKIQRTERGDSAVYLCASSTSGGSGANVLTFGAGSRLTVL.

The genes are TRBV5-1 and TRBJ1-3, with D unresolved. V lost 4 bases, J lost 1 base, and 9 bases lay in between. This CDR3 region has 14 residues. Germline assignment: CDR1 SGHRS and CDR2 YFSETQ. In nucleotides, the CDR3 is TGCGCCAGCAGCCCGGGAGGGTCTGGAAACACCATATATTTT. This sequence encodes CASSPGGSGNTIYF.

The CDR3 spells CASRIGGGGTDTQYF. DNA of the CDR3: TGTGCCAGCAGGATTGGCGGGGGAGGGACAGATACGCAGTATTTT. V gene TRBV7-3 combines with J gene TRBJ2-3; 7 bases are a match to TRBD2. In germline, CDR1 is SGHTA, CDR2 FQGTGA. This CDR3 is built from 15 residues. V trimming: 6 bases; J trimming: 3 bases; junction bases outside the gene matches: 9.

The chain employs TRBV18 and TRBJ2-7; the match to TRBD1 covers 11 bases. The CDR3 is 15 amino acids. V gave up 3 bases and J gave up 2 bases; unmatched junction bases: 3. In germline, CDR1 is KGHSH, CDR2 LQKENI. The CDR3 loop is CASSPLDRGPYEQYF. The DNA for the CDR3 is TGTGCCAGCTCACCGCTGGACAGGGGGCCCTACGAGCAGTACTTC.